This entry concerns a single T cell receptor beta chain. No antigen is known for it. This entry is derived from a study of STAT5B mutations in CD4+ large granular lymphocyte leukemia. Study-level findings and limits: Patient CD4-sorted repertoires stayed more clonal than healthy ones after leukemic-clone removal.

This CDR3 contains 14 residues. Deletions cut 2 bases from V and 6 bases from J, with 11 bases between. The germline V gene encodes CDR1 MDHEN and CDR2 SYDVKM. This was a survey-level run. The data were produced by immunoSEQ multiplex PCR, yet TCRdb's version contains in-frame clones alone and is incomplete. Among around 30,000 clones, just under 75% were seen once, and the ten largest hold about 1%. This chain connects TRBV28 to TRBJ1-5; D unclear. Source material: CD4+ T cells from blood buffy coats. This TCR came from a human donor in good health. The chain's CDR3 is CASSLALGGQPQHF. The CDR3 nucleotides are TGTGCCAGCAGTTTAGCGCTGGGCGGTCAGCCCCAGCATTTT.